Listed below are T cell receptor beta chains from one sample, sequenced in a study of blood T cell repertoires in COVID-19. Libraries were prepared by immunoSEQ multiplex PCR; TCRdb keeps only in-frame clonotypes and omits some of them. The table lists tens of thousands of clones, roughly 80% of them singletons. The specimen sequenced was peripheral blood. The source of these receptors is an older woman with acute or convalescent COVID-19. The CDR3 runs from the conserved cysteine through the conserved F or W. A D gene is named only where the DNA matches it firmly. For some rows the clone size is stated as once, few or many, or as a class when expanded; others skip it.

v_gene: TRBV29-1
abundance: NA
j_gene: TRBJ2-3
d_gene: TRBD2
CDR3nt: TGCAGCGTTTCTAGCGGGAGGGCCGCTGGAGATACGCAGTATTTT
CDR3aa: CSVSSGRAAGDTQYF

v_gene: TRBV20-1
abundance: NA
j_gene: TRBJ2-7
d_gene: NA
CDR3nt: TGCAGTGTCTCGACTAACTACGAGCAGTACTTC
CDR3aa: CSVSTNYEQYF

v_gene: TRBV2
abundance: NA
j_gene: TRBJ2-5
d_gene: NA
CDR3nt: TGTGCCAGCAGTCCTAGGGGGAAGTTCCAAGAGACCCAGTACTTC
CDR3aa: CASSPRGKFQETQYF

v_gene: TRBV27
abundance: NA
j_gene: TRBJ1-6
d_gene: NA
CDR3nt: TGTGCCAGCAGTTTATGGGGGGGTGATAATTCACCCCTCCACTTT
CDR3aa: CASSLWGGDNSPLHF

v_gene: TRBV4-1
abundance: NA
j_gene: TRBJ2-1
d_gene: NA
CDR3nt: TGCGCCAGCAGCCTCACCCCTCAGGGAATCTCCTACAATGAGCAGTTCTTC
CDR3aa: CASSLTPQGISYNEQFF

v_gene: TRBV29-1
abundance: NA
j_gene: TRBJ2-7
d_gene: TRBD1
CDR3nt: TGCAGCGTTTCCAGGGACAGGAATACCTACGAGCAGTACTTC
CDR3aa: CSVSRDRNTYEQYF

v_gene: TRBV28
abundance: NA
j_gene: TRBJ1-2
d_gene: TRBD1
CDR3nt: TGTGCCAGCAGCCGCGGACAGGGGACGGGCTACACCTTC
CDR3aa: CASSRGQGTGYTF

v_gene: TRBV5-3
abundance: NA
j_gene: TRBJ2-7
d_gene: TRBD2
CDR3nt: TGTGCCAGAAGCTTAACTAGCGGGCATAGCTACGAGCAGTACTTC
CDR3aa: CARSLTSGHSYEQYF

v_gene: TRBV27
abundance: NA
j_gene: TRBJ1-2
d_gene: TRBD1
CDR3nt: TGTGCCAGCAGGTCCCTCGGGACAGGTGGCATTGGCTACACCTTC
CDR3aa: CASRSLGTGGIGYTF

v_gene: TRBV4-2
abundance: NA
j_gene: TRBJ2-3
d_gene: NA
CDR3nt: TGTGCCAGCAGCCAAGATGGGACTAGCACAGATACGCAGTATTTT
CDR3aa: CASSQDGTSTDTQYF

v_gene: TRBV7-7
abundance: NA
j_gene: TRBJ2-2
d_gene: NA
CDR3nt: TGTGCTAGCAGCTTAGGGTTCATTCAGGGCACCGGGGAGCTGTTTTTT
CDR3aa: CASSLGFIQGTGELFF

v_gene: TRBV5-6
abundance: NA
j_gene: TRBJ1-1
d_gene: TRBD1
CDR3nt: TGTGCCAGCAGCACCCGGACAGGGTGGAACACTGAAGCTTTCTTT
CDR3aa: CASSTRTGWNTEAFF

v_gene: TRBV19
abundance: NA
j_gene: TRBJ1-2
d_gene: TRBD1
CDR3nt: TGTGCCAGTAGTCCCAGACGGACAGGGGTCGGCTACACCTTC
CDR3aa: CASSPRRTGVGYTF

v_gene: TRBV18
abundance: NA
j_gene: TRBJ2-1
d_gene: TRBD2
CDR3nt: TGTGCCAGCTCACCACTTGCTAGCGGGAGTACTGGCAATGAGCAGTTCTTC
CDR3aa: CASSPLASGSTGNEQFF

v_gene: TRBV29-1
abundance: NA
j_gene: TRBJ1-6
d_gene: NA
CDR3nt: TGCAGCGTTGCCCTGACAGCCGATAATTCACCCCTCCACTTT
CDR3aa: CSVALTADNSPLHF

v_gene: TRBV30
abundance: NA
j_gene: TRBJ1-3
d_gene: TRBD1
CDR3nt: TGTGCCTGGAGTGCAGGGGGCCTCGGAAACACCATATATTTT
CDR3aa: CAWSAGGLGNTIYF

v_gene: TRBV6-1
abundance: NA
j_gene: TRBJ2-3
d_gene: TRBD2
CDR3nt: TGTGCCAGCAGTGATAAAACCGGGACTAGGCGCACAGATACGCAGTATTTT
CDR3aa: CASSDKTGTRRTDTQYF

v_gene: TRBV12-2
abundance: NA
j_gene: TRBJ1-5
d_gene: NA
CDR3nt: TGTGCAAGTCGCTTAAGTTCAGGTGGGGGCAGCAATCAGCCCCAGCATTTT
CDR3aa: CASRLSSGGGSNQPQHF

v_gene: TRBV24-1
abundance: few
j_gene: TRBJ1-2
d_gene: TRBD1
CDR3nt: TGTGCCACCAGTGATACACAGGGGAAACATGGCTACACCTTC
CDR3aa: CATSDTQGKHGYTF

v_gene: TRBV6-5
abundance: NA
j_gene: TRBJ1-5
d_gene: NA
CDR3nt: TGTGCCAGCAGTTACGGTCAGAATCAGCCCCAGCATTTT
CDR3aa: CASSYGQNQPQHF

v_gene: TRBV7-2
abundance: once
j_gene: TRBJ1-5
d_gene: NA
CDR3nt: TGTGCCAGCAGCTTACAGGGTCAGCCCCAGCATTTT
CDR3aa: CASSLQGQPQHF

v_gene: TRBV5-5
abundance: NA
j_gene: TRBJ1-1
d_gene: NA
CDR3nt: TGTGCCAGCAGCTTGGGCCTCCGACAGGCGGTGGGTCGTTGGGGCACTGAAGCTTTCTTT
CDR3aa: CASSLGLRQAVGRWGTEAFF

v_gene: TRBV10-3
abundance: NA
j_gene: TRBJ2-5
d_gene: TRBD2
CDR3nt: TGTGCCATCAGCCGTATAGGGACTAGCGAAGCGGCCCAGTACTTC
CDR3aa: CAISRIGTSEAAQYF

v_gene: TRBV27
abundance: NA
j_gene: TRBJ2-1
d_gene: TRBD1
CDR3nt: TGTGCCAGCAGACCCACCCGGGACAGGGGGCGTTCGGATGAGCAGTTCTTC
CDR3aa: CASRPTRDRGRSDEQFF

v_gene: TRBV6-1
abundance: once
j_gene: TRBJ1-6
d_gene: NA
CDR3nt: TGTGCCAGCAGTGAAGCCACAGGGACACCCCTCCACTTT
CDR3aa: CASSEATGTPLHF

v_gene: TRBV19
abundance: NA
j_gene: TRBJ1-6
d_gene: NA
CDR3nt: TGTGCCAGCCACGGGACTTACAATTCACCCCTCCACTTT
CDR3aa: CASHGTYNSPLHF

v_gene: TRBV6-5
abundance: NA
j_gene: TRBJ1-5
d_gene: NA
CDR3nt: TGTGCCAGCAGACTACTTTCCTATAGCAATCAGCCCCAGCATTTT
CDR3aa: CASRLLSYSNQPQHF

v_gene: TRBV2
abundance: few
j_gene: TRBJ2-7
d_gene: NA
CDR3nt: TGTGCCAGCACCTTCCTCCGGGACTTATACGAGCAGTACTTC
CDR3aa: CASTFLRDLYEQYF

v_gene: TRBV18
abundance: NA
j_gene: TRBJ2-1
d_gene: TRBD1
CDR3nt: TGTGCCAGCTTATCGGGACAGGGTCTCTACAATGAGCAGTTCTTC
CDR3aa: CASLSGQGLYNEQFF

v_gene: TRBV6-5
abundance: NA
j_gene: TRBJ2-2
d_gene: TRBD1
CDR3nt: TGTGCCAGCAGTCCGGACAGGGGGCGCACCGGGGAGCTGTTTTTT
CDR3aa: CASSPDRGRTGELFF

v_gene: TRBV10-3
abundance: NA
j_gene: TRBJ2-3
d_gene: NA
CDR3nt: TGTGCCATCAGTCTAGGTCCAGATACGCAGTATTTT
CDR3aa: CAISLGPDTQYF

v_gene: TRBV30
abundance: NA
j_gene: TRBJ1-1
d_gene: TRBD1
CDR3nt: TGTGCCTGGAGTGCGACAGGGACCCCTGAAGCTTTCTTT
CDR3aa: CAWSATGTPEAFF

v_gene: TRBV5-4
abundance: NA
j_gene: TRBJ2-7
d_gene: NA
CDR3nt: TGTGCCAGCAGCCCGAGCGCGGATAGCTCCTACGAGCAGTACTTC
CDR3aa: CASSPSADSSYEQYF

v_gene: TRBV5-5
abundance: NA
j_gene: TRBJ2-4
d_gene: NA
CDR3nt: TGTGCCAGCAGTCTCAAACTACAGGGACGTTTAGCCAAAAACATTCAGTACTTC
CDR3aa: CASSLKLQGRLAKNIQYF

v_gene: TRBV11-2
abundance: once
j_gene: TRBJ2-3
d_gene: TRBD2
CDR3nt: TGTGCCAGCAGCTTAGGCCTAGCGGGAACTAGCACAGATACGCAGTATTTT
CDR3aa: CASSLGLAGTSTDTQYF

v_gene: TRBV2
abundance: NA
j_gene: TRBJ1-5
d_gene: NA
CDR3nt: TGTGCCAGCAGTGAAGTGCAGGGCGGCCAGCCCCAGCATTTT
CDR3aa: CASSEVQGGQPQHF

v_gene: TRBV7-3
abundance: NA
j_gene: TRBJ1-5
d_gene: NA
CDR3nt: TGTGCCAGCAGCTTTTACAATCAGCCCCAGCATTTT
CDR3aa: CASSFYNQPQHF

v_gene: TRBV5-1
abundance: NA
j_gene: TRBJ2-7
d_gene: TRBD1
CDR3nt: TGCGCCAGCAGACAGGGGAGTTCCAGGTCCTCCGAGCAGTACTTC
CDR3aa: CASRQGSSRSSEQYF

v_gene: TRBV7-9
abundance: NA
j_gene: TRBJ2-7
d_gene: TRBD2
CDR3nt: TGTGCCAGCAGGACTAGCGGGAACCACTACGAGCAGTACTTC
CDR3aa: CASRTSGNHYEQYF

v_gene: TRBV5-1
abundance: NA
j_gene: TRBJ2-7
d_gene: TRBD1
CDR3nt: TGCGCCAGCAGCTTGGATGGACAGGGCTACGAGCAGTACTTC
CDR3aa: CASSLDGQGYEQYF

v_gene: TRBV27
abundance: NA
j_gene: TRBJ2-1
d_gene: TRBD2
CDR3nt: TGTGCCAGCAGTCTAATAAGGACTAGCGGGATAGTTTACAATGAGCAGTTCTTC
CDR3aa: CASSLIRTSGIVYNEQFF

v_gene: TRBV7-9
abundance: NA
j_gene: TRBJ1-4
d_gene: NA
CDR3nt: TGTGCCAGCAGCCTCGGGAGGGGCGCTAATGAAAAACTGTTTTTT
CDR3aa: CASSLGRGANEKLFF

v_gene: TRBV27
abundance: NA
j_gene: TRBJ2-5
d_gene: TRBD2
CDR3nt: TGTGCCAGCAGTCAAAGCGGGAGGGTCCGAGAGACCCAGTACTTC
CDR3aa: CASSQSGRVRETQYF

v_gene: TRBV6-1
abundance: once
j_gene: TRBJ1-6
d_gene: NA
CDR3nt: TGTGCCAGCAGTGAGTCAATGAGCGGATCACCCCTCCACTTT
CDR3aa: CASSESMSGSPLHF

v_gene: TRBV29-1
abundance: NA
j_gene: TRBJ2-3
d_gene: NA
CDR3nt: TGCAGCGTCACCCCAGCGGGCTTCGGCACAGATACGCAGTATTTT
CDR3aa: CSVTPAGFGTDTQYF

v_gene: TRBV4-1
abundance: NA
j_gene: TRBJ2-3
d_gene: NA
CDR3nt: TGCGCCAGCAGCCAAGATTTGTTCGTGAGCACAGATACGCAGTATTTT
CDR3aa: CASSQDLFVSTDTQYF

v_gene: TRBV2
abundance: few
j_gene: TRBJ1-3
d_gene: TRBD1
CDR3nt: TGTGCCAGCAGTGTTGGGACAGGCAACTCTGGAAACACCATATATTTT
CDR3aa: CASSVGTGNSGNTIYF

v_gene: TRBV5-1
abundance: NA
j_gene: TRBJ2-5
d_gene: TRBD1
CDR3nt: TGCGCCAGCAACCAACAGGGGGCTAGGGAGACCCAGTACTTC
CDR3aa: CASNQQGARETQYF

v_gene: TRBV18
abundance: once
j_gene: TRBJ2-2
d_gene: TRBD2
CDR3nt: TGTGCCAGCTCACCGGACCTAGCGGTGAACACCGGGGAGCTGTTTTTT
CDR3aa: CASSPDLAVNTGELFF

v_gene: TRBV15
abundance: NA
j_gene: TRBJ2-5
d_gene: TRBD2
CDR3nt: TGTGCCACCAGCAGAGATCGGGCTAGCGGTAAACAGACCCAGTACTTC
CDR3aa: CATSRDRASGKQTQYF

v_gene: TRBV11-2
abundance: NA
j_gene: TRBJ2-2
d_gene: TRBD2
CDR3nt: TGTGCCAGCAGCCAACTAGCGGGGAACACCGGGGAGCTGTTTTTT
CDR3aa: CASSQLAGNTGELFF

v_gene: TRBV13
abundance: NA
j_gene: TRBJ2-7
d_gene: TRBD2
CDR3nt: TGTGCCAGCAGCAAGACTAGCGGGTACGAGCAGTACTTC
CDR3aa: CASSKTSGYEQYF

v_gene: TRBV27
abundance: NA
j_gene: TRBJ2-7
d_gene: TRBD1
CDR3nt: TGTGCCAGCAGTCCCGGGACAGGGTATGACTACGAGCAGTACTTC
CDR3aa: CASSPGTGYDYEQYF

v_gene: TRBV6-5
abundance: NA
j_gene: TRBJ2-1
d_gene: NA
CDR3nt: TGTGCCAGCAGTTACTCCTTTCTGACTGCTTACAATGAGCAGTTCTTC
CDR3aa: CASSYSFLTAYNEQFF